This T cell receptor beta chain appears in the sequencing data of a study of blood T cell repertoires in COVID-19. Overall study: COVID-19 samples collected from the United States, Italy and Spain covered acute and convalescent phases. The cDNA or gDNA used as material had been derived from T cells, B-cell-depleted T cells, or PBMCs.

Trimming cost V 2 bases and J 10 bases, with 6 bases left between them. This CDR3 spans 11 amino acids. Looked up from germline, CDR1 is SNHLY and CDR2 is FYNNEI. Per the study methods: Amplification with reference gene primers provided the estimates of nucleated cell counts. Clones were sequenced by immunoSEQ multiplex PCR, and TCRdb holds only the in-frame ones, with some missing. The V and J calls and clone size were taken over from that table, and D and trimming were inferred from the DNA. The sample has 70,000 to 75,000 clones; about four fifths are singletons. The genes are TRBV2 and TRBJ2-1; D is ambiguous. The receptor was isolated from a man between 65 and 85 years old with acute or convalescent COVID-19. Sequenced material: peripheral blood. For the CDR3, the DNA is TGTGCCAGCAGTGAAATCCAGGAGCAGTTCTTC. Its protein product is CASSEIQEQFF.